This section outlines one T cell receptor beta chain sequence together with its context. The antigen is unknown. This sample was included in a study of long-term antiretroviral therapy in people with HIV. General study results and limits: After ART, diversity increased yet remained lower than transplant donor controls.

All donors provided no fewer than one pre-ART and no fewer than two post-ART PBMC samples. Investigators performed immunoSEQ version v3.0 at survey level. The protocol was immunoSEQ multiplex PCR, while the TCRdb copy is restricted to in-frame clones and leaves out a portion. Of approximately 21,000 clones in the sample, approximately 84% were seen once. This TCR was sampled from a man aged 30-40 years with HIV. The source material was unsorted PBMCs, sampled approximately 6.2 years after starting antiretroviral therapy.

The DNA for the CDR3 is TGTGCCAGCAGCTTACTGTTGGGACAGGGGACCCTGGGGGAGCAGTTCTTC. Amino acid sequence: CASSLLLGQGTLGEQFF. The J gene is TRBJ2-1, the V gene TRBV7-8; 10 bases map to TRBD1. The CDR3 has 17 residues. CDR1 is SGHVS and CDR2 is FQNEAQ in the germline V gene. The V and J ends lost 2 bases and 10 bases, in that order; junction bases with no gene match: 14.